This TCR beta chain was found in a study of shared clonotypes between healthy human individuals. Study results and caveats: About 5% of naive CD4 clonotypes were shared across a few donors. Generation probabilities of non-shared clonotypes were lower (relative to those shared by all four donors).

Donors, without exception, were Caucasian adults residing in Nashville, Tennessee. Details on this clone: Its antigen is still unknown.

The V gene's germline CDR1 is SGHRS and CDR2 YFSETQ. The CDR3 covers 15 residues. Germline trimming cut 4 bases from V and 8 bases from J; bases unmatched to any gene: 5. The protocol was immunoSEQ multiplex PCR, while the TCRdb copy is restricted to in-frame clones and leaves out a portion. The profile shows about 2.4 million clones, under 95% of them singletons. V is TRBV5-1 and J is TRBJ2-1; 14 nucleotides match TRBD2. Sequences were obtained from naive CD4+ T cells from PBMCs. Described subset: CD45RA+ positively selected. This sequence originates from a man between 18 and 35 years old in good health. Some clones in this sample may be carry-over from other donors' samples. CDR3 in DNA: TGCGCCAGCAGCCCCGGGACTAGCGGGAGCCATGAGCAGTTCTTC. Encoded protein: CASSPGTSGSHEQFF.